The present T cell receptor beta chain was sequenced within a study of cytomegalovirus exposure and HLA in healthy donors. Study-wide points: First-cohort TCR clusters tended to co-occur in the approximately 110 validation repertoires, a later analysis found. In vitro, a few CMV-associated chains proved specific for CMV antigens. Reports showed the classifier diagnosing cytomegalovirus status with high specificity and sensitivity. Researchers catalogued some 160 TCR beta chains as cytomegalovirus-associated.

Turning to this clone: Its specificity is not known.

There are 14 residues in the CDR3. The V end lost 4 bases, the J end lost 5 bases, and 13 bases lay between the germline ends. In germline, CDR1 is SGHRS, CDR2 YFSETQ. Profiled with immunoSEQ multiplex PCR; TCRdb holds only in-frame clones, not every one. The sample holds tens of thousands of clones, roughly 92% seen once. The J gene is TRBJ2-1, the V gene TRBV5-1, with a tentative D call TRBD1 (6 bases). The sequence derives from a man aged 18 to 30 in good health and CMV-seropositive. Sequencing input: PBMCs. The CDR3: CASSPGQRNNEQFF. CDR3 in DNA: TGCGCCAGCAGCCCCGGACAGAGAAACAATGAGCAGTTCTTC.